This T cell receptor (beta chain) is from a study of blood T cell repertoires in COVID-19. CDR1 is LNHDA and CDR2 is SQIVND in the germline V gene (reference sequence). This CDR3 contains 15 residues. Trimming took off 5 bases at V and 1 base at J, with 14 bases between the two ends. A few counts support this clone. A Seattle source enrolled patients during active infection and followed them longitudinally. The protocol was immunoSEQ multiplex PCR, while the TCRdb copy is restricted to in-frame clones and leaves out a portion. The sample shows more than 150,000 clones, about 83% of them seen only once.

The TCR sequence derives from a woman in her 70s with COVID-19, enrolled during active disease. Sequenced: peripheral blood. The chain recombines TRBV19 with TRBJ1-1, with a weak D call TRBD1 (5 bases). The CDR3 reads CASSLQTAPNTEAFF. The CDR3 DNA sequence: TGTGCCAGTAGTTTGCAGACAGCTCCGAACACTGAAGCTTTCTTT.